One and the same sample provided the 13 T cell receptor beta chains below, sequenced in a study of blood T cell repertoires in COVID-19. Sequencing was performed with immunoSEQ multiplex PCR; in TCRdb, only in-frame clones are kept and a portion is missing. The repertoire consists of some 11,000 clones, with around 73% occurring once and the leading ten covering more than 30%. Input material: peripheral blood. The receptors were sampled from a human donor in a cohort sampled during active COVID-19.

The chain joins TRBV30 to TRBJ1-1; D gene unclear. Trimming left V 2 bases short and J 6 bases short, with 7 bases between. Germline V gene data show CDR1 as GTSNPN and CDR2 as SVGIG (reference sequence). This CDR3 contains 11 residues. The CDR3: CAWSRGPEAFF. CDR3 coding DNA: TGTGCCTGGAGTCGCGGCCCTGAAGCTTTCTTT.

This clone was observed once. CDR3 region: CARSFGVEVSPLHF. The CDR3 DNA reads as TGTGCCAGAAGCTTCGGCGTGGAGGTTTCACCCCTCCACTTT. The chain is built from TRBV5-3 and TRBJ1-6; D is uncertain. TRBV5-3 is recorded as an ORF, its role being uncertain. This CDR3 region has 14 residues. Trimming stripped 2 bases from V and 9 bases from J, with 12 bases between.

This chain uses TRBV18 with TRBJ2-1, with 8 bases fitting TRBD2. Germline loops: CDR1 KGHSH, CDR2 LQKENI. Unmatched junction bases numbered 10, after V lost 0 bases and J lost 6 bases. This CDR3 contains 17 residues. The CDR3 region has the DNA TGTGCCAGCTCACCACCGGGTGTAGCGGGGCCGGGCAATGAGCAGTTCTTC. Translating gives CASSPPGVAGPGNEQFF.

This sequence joins TRBV7-2 and TRBJ2-1; TRBD2 matches 9 bases. There are 15 residues in the CDR3. The J segment lost 7 bases and the V segment lost 5 bases, leaving 9 bases of the junction unmatched. The germline gives CDR1 SGHTA, CDR2 FQGNSA. The CDR3 spells CASSAERGAGNEQFF. The CDR3 region has the DNA TGTGCCAGCAGCGCCGAGCGGGGGGCGGGAAATGAGCAGTTCTTC.

This clone was recorded only once. The rearrangement links TRBV27 to TRBJ2-7; 8 positions agree with TRBD1. The CDR3 extends over 14 amino acids. Germline CDR1 MNHEY, CDR2 SMNVEV (reference sequence). V was pared by 4 bases and J by 0 bases, with 2 bases of the junction left unmatched. The CDR3 sequence is CASSWDRSSYEQYF. CDR3 bases: TGTGCCAGCAGTTGGGACAGGAGCTCCTACGAGCAGTACTTC.

The chain has TRBV6-6 and TRBJ1-2; TRBD1 matches at 7 bases. Trimming at V came to 6 bases and at J to 4 bases, leaving 5 bases not matched to a gene. CDR3 length: 13 amino acids. Germline V gene data show CDR1 as MNHNY and CDR2 as SVGAGI (reference sequence). CDR3 bases: TGTGCCAGCAGAACAGGGGAATCCTATGGCTACACCTTC. The encoded protein is CASRTGESYGYTF.

The chain combines TRBV10-3 with TRBJ1-6; TRBD1 agrees at 8 bases. Trimming removed 0 bases from V and 4 bases from J; junction bases left unmatched: 20. Germline V lookup: CDR1 ENHRY, CDR2 SYGVKD. The CDR3 spans 22 residues. The CDR3 DNA sequence: TGTGCCATCAGTGAGTCCCGGACAGGGAACCCTTCCAACCCCATATATAATTCACCCCTCCACTTT. Residues: CAISESRTGNPSNPIYNSPLHF.

This clone occurred a few times. The chain uses TRBV19 and TRBJ2-2; TRBD1 matches at 9 bases. Germline CDR1 LNHDA, CDR2 SQIVND (reference sequence). The CDR3 spans 13 residues. V shed 9 bases, J shed 7 bases, and the junction held 6 bases outside the gene matches. CDR3 nucleotides: TGTGCCAGCACAGGGGGCGAGATCGGGGAGCTGTTTTTT. Protein product: CASTGGEIGELFF.

This clone was seen a handful of times. The chain uses TRBV15 and TRBJ2-3, with D perhaps TRBD2 (7 bases). The CDR3 totals 16 residues. Germline V gene sequence: CDR1 LNHNV, CDR2 YYDKDF (reference sequence). Deletions cut 1 base from V and 2 bases from J, with 13 bases between. CDR3 nucleotide sequence: TGTGCCACCAGCAGAGGCTTCGGGGGGCACACAGATACGCAGTATTTT. Translated, it gives CATSRGFGGHTDTQYF. The full variable domain, rest sourced from reference TRBV15 and TRBJ2-3, is DAMVIQNPRYQVTQFGKPVTLSCSQTLNHNVMYWYQQKSSQAPKLLFHYYDKDFNNEADTPDNFQSRRPNTSFCFLDIRSPGLGDTAMYLCATSRGFGGHTDTQYFGPGTRLTVL.

The chain joins TRBV18 to TRBJ2-7; TRBD1 agrees at 8 bases. The trim removed 6 bases at V and 2 bases at J, leaving 9 bases unmatched. Germline-derived CDR1 and CDR2 are KGHSH and LQKENI. This CDR3 comprises 15 residues. The CDR3 here is CASSLGQGGTYEQYF. The CDR3 DNA reads TGTGCCAGCTCCCTCGGACAGGGAGGAACCTACGAGCAGTACTTC.

The sample holds a few counts of this clone. Other nucleotide sequences in the sample specify the same CDR3. This sequence joins TRBV19 and TRBJ1-5; D not certain. The CDR3 is 13 residues long. Germline V lookup: CDR1 LNHDA, CDR2 SQIVND (reference sequence). V dropped 5 bases and J dropped 0 bases, with 5 bases sitting between them. The DNA for the CDR3 is TGTGCCAGTAGTCTTAATAGCAATCAGCCCCAGCATTTT. Protein: CASSLNSNQPQHF.

V gene TRBV19 combines with J gene TRBJ2-3; 7 bases are shared with TRBD2. The V gene's germline CDR1 is LNHDA and CDR2 SQIVND (reference sequence). This CDR3 region has 15 residues. J lost 6 bases, V lost 1 base, and 7 bases had no gene match. The CDR3, as DNA: TGTGCCAGTAGTATAGTTAACCGAGCGGGGGATACGCAGTATTTT. Amino acid sequence: CASSIVNRAGDTQYF.

V usage is TRBV5-1 and J usage is TRBJ2-7; 11 bases are a match to TRBD2. The junction had 2 bases not matched to a gene; V was cut back by 0 bases and J by 6 bases. Germline-derived CDR1 and CDR2 are SGHRS and YFSETQ. The CDR3 runs to 14 residues. In DNA form, the CDR3 reads TGCGCCAGCAGCTTGGTTCTAGCGGGAGGCGAGCAGTACTTC. As protein: CASSLVLAGGEQYF. Complete variable domain (other parts from reference TRBV5-1 and TRBJ2-7): KAGVTQTPRYLIKTRGQQVTLSCSPISGHRSVSWYQQTPGQGLQFLFEYFSETQRNKGNFPGRFSGRQFSNSRSEMNVSTLELGDSALYLCASSLVLAGGEQYFGPGTRLTVT.